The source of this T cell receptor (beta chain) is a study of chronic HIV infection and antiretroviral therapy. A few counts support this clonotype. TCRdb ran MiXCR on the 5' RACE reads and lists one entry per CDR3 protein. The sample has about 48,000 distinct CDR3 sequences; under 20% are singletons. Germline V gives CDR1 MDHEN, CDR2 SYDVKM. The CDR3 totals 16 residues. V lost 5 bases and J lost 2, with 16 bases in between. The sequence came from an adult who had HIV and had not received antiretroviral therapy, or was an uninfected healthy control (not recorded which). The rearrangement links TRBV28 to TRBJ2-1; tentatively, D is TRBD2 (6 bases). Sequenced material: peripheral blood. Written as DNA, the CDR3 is TGTGCCAGCAGTGTGGCGGGGCTAGGCGCCTACAATGAGCAGTTCTTC. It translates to CASSVAGLGAYNEQFF.